This entry describes one T cell receptor (beta chain). Its antigen remains unknown. The CDR3 contains 13 residues. With 2 bases removed from V and 3 bases from J, the gap between germline ends came to 7 bases. Germline assignment: CDR1 LNHDA and CDR2 SQIVND (reference sequence). The sample comes from a study of cytotoxic CD8 clonotypes in ibrutinib-treated CLL. Whole-study context: There were some 10 relapsed/refractory patients and 15 treatment-naive patients, and roughly 18 were IGHV unmutated.

Study-wide points: Sustained-remission and progressing patients diverged in sampling times. Patients showed higher baseline clonality than age-matched healthy donors, and it tracked circulating CD8+ T-cell counts.

Some clones are missing from TCRdb's copy, which holds only in-frame ones; the method was immunoSEQ multiplex PCR. Of under 300,000 clones listed, around three quarters are singletons. The receptor's source is a human donor with chronic lymphocytic leukemia. The source was PBMCs, collected after 24 months of ibrutinib treatment. The chain is built from TRBV19 and TRBJ1-1; D is uncertain. DNA for the CDR3: TGTGCCAGTAGTATAACGGCAGACACTGAAGCTTTCTTT. Its protein product is CASSITADTEAFF.